The TCR beta chain described here comes from a study of cytomegalovirus exposure and HLA in healthy donors. The study, taken as a whole, reports: In a later analysis, TCR beta V- and J-gene trimming was associated with a missense DCLRE1C variant.

The CDR3 contains 17 residues. After removal of 0 bases from V and 0 bases from J, the junction contained 6 bases not matched to a gene. Germline assignment: CDR1 SGHRS and CDR2 YFSETQ. Researchers ran the PCR with 60 Vbeta and 13 Jbeta primers. The assay was immunoSEQ multiplex PCR, and TCRdb's table has in-frame clones only and misses some. This sample's table reports some 200,000 clones. Note on this clone: As yet, its antigen is unknown.

Sequencing input: PBMCs. This clonotype was obtained from a boy younger than 18 in good health and CMV-seronegative. The chain has TRBV5-1 and TRBJ1-3, with 7 bases that match TRBD1. Written as DNA, the CDR3 is TGCGCCAGCAGCTTGGCCCAGACAGGGACCTCTGGAAACACCATATATTTT. Translated: CASSLAQTGTSGNTIYF.